This entry is about one TCR beta chain. The antigen it binds to is not known. Per-base qualities were not stored, and no clone one base away is much larger. The collaborating institutions used their own protocols to collect whole blood in K2EDTA tubes. Collaborator samples were shipped for TCRbeta analysis as frozen whole blood, isolated PBMCs, or DNA extracted from either sample type. This sample was included in a study of blood T cell repertoires in COVID-19 (TCRdb year 2020). In the study overall: The collaborator samples originated in the United States, Italy and Spain and spanned the acute and convalescent phases of COVID-19. A freely available public database, intended as a resource for researchers studying the immune response to SARS-CoV-2, is where the repertoires were released. Samples were obtained from the ongoing ImmuneRACE study (first 160 participants) and from 1,254 subjects provided by 6 global collaborators. Where HLA class I and class II types were available, the types were taken from metadata supplied by the sample provider, not from assay-based typing. The sample metadata nearly always contained a de-identified subject ID, COVID-19 status, age in years and sex. Subjects who had been exposed to COVID-19, were actively infected with it, or had recovered from it provided the deeply sampled blood TCRbeta repertoires that made up the dataset. The material from the prospective study consisted of cDNA or gDNA derived from T cells, B-cell-depleted T cells, or PBMCs. Findings and caveats that apply to the study as a whole: The quantity of clinical and demographic metadata differed by source and by participant and was supplied without curation.

The immunoSEQ Assay, a bias-controlled multiplex PCR, was used to amplify TCRbeta CDR3 regions from genomic DNA. The paper's processing steps were these. The number of nucleated cells in each sample was estimated from the amplification of reference gene primers within the assay. Sequence reads were collapsed and filtered to measure the absolute abundance of every unique TCRbeta CDR3 rearrangement. For each sample, productive Simpson clonality was calculated by taking the square root of Simpson's diversity index across productive rearrangements. TCRdb took over this immuneACCESS table, retaining in-frame rearrangements with V and J assigned. Such tables are incomplete; in checked studies, under half of the missing clones stem from an unresolved V gene, and the remainder is unexplained. V, J and clone size are taken as reported in that table, and D and trimming were inferred from the DNA itself. The sample table holds roughly 100,000 clones, of which 70% to 85% were seen once. The ten most abundant clones make up 14% of the sample.

Per the germline V gene, MNHEY is the CDR1 and SVGAGI is the CDR2. From the cysteine up to the phenylalanine, the CDR3 has a length of 15 residues. The retained sequence is limited to the CDR3, 45 bases, with the frame set at the first base. Trimming at the junction amounts to 2 bases on V and 4 bases on J, and the germline ends lie 11 bases apart. The sequence was obtained from a woman aged 60-75 years with acute or convalescent COVID-19. The rearranged segments are TRBV6-5 and TRBJ1-4; D gene: possibly TRBD1, on 5 matching bases. The sequenced sample was peripheral blood. The DNA sequence is TGTGCCAGCAGTTACCGACCCAGGGATAATGAAAAACTGTTTTTT. The resulting protein is CASSYRPRDNEKLFF.